The 11 T cell receptor beta chains listed next were all sequenced from one sample in a study of cytomegalovirus exposure and HLA in healthy donors. PCR primers comprised 60 Vbeta and 13 Jbeta primers. Profiling relied on immunoSEQ multiplex PCR, and the TCRdb table lists in-frame clones only, not all of them. In the table there are roughly 90,000 clones, approximately 80% of which are singletons. The specimen was PBMCs. These receptors were collected from a man younger than 30 in good health and CMV-seronegative.

The rearrangement joins TRBV9 to TRBJ1-3, with D uncertain. Germline V lookup: CDR1 SGDLS, CDR2 YYNGEE. The CDR3 extends over 15 amino acids. The germline V and J ends were trimmed by 1 base and 2 bases, with 10 bases remaining between them. DNA of the CDR3: TGTGCCAGCAGCGTACTAGAGGGTGCTGGAAACACCATATATTTT. This translates into CASSVLEGAGNTIYF.

This clone was seen only once. One end of the junction varies from germline; a read error may be responsible. The chain recombines TRBV11-2 with TRBJ2-7; 7 positions agree with TRBD1. This CDR3 spans 12 amino acids. The germline gives CDR1 SGHAT, CDR2 FQNNGV. The CDR3 loop is CASSLDRDEQYF. CDR3 nucleotide sequence: TGTGCCAGCAGCCTAGACAGGGACGAGCAGTACTTC.

Only one count was recorded for this clone. V usage is TRBV5-8 and J usage is TRBJ1-1, with D perhaps TRBD1 (6 bases). CDR3 length: 15 residues. Per germline, CDR1 SGHTS and CDR2 YDEGEE. V was trimmed by 4 bases and J by 1 base, leaving 14 bases between them. The CDR3: CASSKDRIRNTEAFF. DNA for the CDR3: TGTGCCAGCAGCAAAGACAGGATTCGGAACACTGAAGCTTTCTTT.

The V call is TRBV10-3, the J call TRBJ2-2; D gene ambiguous. Between the trimmed V and J ends, which lost 6 bases and 5 bases, there was a span of 10 bases. The CDR3 contains 13 residues. CDR1 and CDR2 (germline): ENHRY, SYGVKD. CDR3 nucleotide sequence: TGTGCCATCAGGTCTCCCGTTACCGGGGAGCTGTTTTTT. Translated, it gives CAIRSPVTGELFF.

The V and J genes are TRBV5-1 and TRBJ2-1; 9 bases map to TRBD1. Looked up from germline, CDR1 is SGHRS and CDR2 is YFSETQ. The CDR3 loop spans 15 amino acids. Trimming at V came to 4 bases and at J to 7 bases, leaving 9 bases not matched to a gene. The CDR3 bases are TGCGCCAGCAGCCAGCCGGACAGGGGCCTTAATGAGCAGTTCTTC. It encodes CASSQPDRGLNEQFF.

This chain uses TRBV6-5 with TRBJ2-5; D is perhaps TRBD2 (6 bases). This CDR3 region has 13 residues. Germline lookup yields CDR1 MNHEY and CDR2 SVGAGI. Trimming removed 4 bases from V and 3 bases from J, with 9 bases in between. CDR3 DNA sequence: TGTGCCAGCAGTTTCGGGGGTGAAGAGACCCAGTACTTC. Amino acid sequence: CASSFGGEETQYF.

V is TRBV6-6 and J is TRBJ1-1; possible D gene TRBD1, 6 bases. Trimming stripped 10 bases from V and 2 bases from J, with 17 bases between. This CDR3 comprises 14 residues. Germline assignment: CDR1 MNHNY and CDR2 SVGAGI (reference sequence). The CDR3 is CAICDGQTNTEAFF. CDR3 coding DNA: TGTGCCATCTGTGATGGACAGACAAACACTGAAGCTTTCTTT.

In this sample, this clone turned up a few times. The CDR3 nucleotides are TGTGCCAGCAGCTTGGGGCACCTGAAGACCCAGTACTTC. The encoded protein is CASSLGHLKTQYF. J is TRBJ2-5 and V is TRBV7-6; a weak D match, TRBD1 (5 bases). V lost 3 bases to trimming and J lost 6 bases, with 11 bases between them. Germline loops: CDR1 SGHVS, CDR2 FNYEAQ. This CDR3 comprises 13 residues.

The chain has TRBV5-1 and TRBJ1-2, with 9 bases matching TRBD1. The V segment lost 4 bases and the J segment 2 bases; nucleotides outside the gene matches: 0. This CDR3 is 13 amino acids long. Germline values: CDR1 SGHRS, CDR2 YFSETQ. The CDR3 region has the DNA TGCGCCAGCAGCGGACAGGGGAACTATGGCTACACCTTC. Protein: CASSGQGNYGYTF.

The CDR3 DNA reads as TGCAGTGGAGGAAAAAACACTGAAGCTTTCTTT. This codes for CSGGKNTEAFF. The chain joins TRBV20-1 to TRBJ1-1; D uncertain. This CDR3 region has 11 residues. Trimming took off 7 bases at V and 2 bases at J, with 8 bases between the two ends. Germline V CDR1 and CDR2: DFQATT, SNEGSKA (reference sequence).

The chain recombines TRBV5-4 with TRBJ2-3, with TRBD2 matching 10 bases. Trimming at V came to 3 bases and at J to 6 bases, leaving 10 bases not matched to a gene. Germline CDR1 is SGHNT and CDR2 is YYREEE (reference sequence). The CDR3 is made up of 16 amino acids. As DNA, the CDR3 is TGTGCCAGCAGCTCCCCCCAGCGGGGGGGAGAGGATACGCAGTATTTT. Translated, it gives CASSSPQRGGEDTQYF.